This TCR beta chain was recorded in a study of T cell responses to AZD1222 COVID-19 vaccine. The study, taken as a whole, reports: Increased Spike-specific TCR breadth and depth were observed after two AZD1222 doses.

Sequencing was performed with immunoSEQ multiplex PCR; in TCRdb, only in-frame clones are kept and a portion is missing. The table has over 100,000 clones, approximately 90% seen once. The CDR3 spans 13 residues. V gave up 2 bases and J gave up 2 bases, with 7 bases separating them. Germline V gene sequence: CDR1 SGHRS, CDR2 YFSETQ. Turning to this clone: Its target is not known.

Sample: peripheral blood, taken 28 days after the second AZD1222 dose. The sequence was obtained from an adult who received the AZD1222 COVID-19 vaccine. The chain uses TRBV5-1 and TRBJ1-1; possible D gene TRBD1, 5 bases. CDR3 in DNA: TGCGCCAGCAGCTTCGGGGGAAACACTGAAGCTTTCTTT. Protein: CASSFGGNTEAFF.